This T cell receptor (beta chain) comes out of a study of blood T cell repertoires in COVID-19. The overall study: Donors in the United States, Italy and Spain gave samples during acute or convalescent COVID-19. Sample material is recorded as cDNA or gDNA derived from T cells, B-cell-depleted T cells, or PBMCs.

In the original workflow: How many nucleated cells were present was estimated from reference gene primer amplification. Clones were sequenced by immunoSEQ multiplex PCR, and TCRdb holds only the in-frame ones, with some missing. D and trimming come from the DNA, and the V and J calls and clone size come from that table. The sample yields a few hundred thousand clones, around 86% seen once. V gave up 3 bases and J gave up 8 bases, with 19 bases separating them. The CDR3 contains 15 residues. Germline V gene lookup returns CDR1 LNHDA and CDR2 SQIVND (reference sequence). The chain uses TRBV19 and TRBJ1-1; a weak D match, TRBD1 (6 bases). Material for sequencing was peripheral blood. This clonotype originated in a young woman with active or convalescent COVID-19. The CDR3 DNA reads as TGTGCCAGTAGTATCAGACCCCGACGGGACAAAGAAGCTTTCTTT. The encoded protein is CASSIRPRRDKEAFF.